This is a list of T cell receptor beta chains from one sample in a study of beta chain features in type 1 diabetes. The table came from immunoSEQ multiplex PCR; TCRdb's copy has only in-frame clones and leaves some out. The sample contains hundreds of thousands of clones, 11% to 15% of which appear only once. Specimen: central memory CD4+ T cells from blood. Every receptor here comes from a man under 40 in good health. The CDR3 runs from the conserved cysteine through the conserved F or W. D genes are given only for firm matches. Not every row has a clone size; where given, it reads once, few, many or a size class.

clone size,D gene,J gene,V gene,CDR3 DNA,CDR3 protein
few,TRBD2,TRBJ2-3,TRBV5-4,TGTGCCAGCAGCTCCGATGGGAGGGCGGGGGATACGCAGTATTTT,CASSSDGRAGDTQYF
few,-,TRBJ1-2,TRBV5-1,TGCGCCAGCAGCTTGGGACAGATCTATGGCTACACCTTC,CASSLGQIYGYTF
-,-,TRBJ1-2,TRBV6-1,TGTGCCAGCAGAAGGGAGACGGCCGCCGGGTATGGCTACACCTTC,CASRRETAAGYGYTF
-,-,TRBJ2-3,TRBV2,TGTGCCAGCAGGGACCTTGGCGGGGGCACAGATACGCAGTATTTT,CASRDLGGGTDTQYF
few,-,TRBJ1-4,TRBV6-5,TGTGCCACCAGATCAGGGGTTGATCTTAGTGAAAAACTGTTTTTT,CATRSGVDLSEKLFF
-,-,TRBJ1-1,TRBV7-9,TGTGCCAGCAGCGGTGGGGCTTTAAGGGGTGTCACTGAAGCTTTCTTT,CASSGGALRGVTEAFF
-,TRBD1,TRBJ1-1,TRBV6-4,TGTGCCAGCCGAGCCGACGGCGGGACAGCAAAGAACACTGAAGCTTTCTTT,CASRADGGTAKNTEAFF
few,TRBD2,TRBJ2-5,TRBV9,TGTGCCAGCAGCGCCGGGACTAAAAAAGAGACCCAGTACTTC,CASSAGTKKETQYF
-,-,TRBJ2-1,TRBV19,TGTGCCAGTAGTATTATGGCAGGGAGATACAATGAGCAGTTCTTC,CASSIMAGRYNEQFF
-,TRBD1,TRBJ2-2,TRBV6-5,TGTGCCAGCAAACGGACAGGGAACACCGGGGAGCTGTTTTTT,CASKRTGNTGELFF
few,-,TRBJ1-5,TRBV20-1,TGCAGTGCTAGAGGGAAACAGCCCCAGCATTTT,CSARGKQPQHF
few,-,TRBJ1-1,TRBV7-2,TGTGCCAGCGGCAGGGGAACGGTAGTACCGAACACTGAAGCTTTCTTT,CASGRGTVVPNTEAFF
-,TRBD1,TRBJ1-2,TRBV4-3,TGCGCCAGCAGCCAGGGACAGGGAGGAGGGTTTGGCTACACCTTC,CASSQGQGGGFGYTF
-,-,TRBJ1-1,TRBV13,TGCGCCAGCAGCCGAAACCAGGGGAACACTGAAGCTTTCTTT,CASSRNQGNTEAFF
few,-,TRBJ1-3,TRBV10-2,TGCGCCAGCAGGGTGGGTACTGGAAACACCATATATTTT,CASRVGTGNTIYF
-,-,TRBJ2-3,TRBV7-2,TGTGCCAGCAGCCCACCAGGGACCTGGGGAGATACGCAGTATTTT,CASSPPGTWGDTQYF
many,TRBD2,TRBJ2-2,TRBV7-8,TGTGCCAGCAGAAGCGGGACCACCGGGGAGCTGTTTTTT,CASRSGTTGELFF